This T cell receptor beta chain is drawn from a study of patients and donors after allogeneic stem cell transplantation. A few counts support this clonotype. The CDR3 consists of 15 residues. Germline V gene lookup returns CDR1 MNHEY and CDR2 SVGEGT. The V gene lost 2 bases and the J gene lost 1 base, with 11 bases spanning the gap. MiXCR, run by TCRdb on the RT-PCR reads, gives a single entry per CDR3 protein. The table shows some 160,000 distinct CDR3 sequences, with approximately 22% occurring only once. The sequencing sample was made of blood, either unsorted or a sorted T cell fraction (not recorded which). This chain uses TRBV6-2 or TRBV6-3 with TRBJ1-1; TRBD1 might be the D (6 bases). This clonotype originated in a human donor who was either an allogeneic HSCT recipient or a stem cell or donor lymphocyte infusion donor (not recorded which). It is not recorded whose cells these are; they may come from a transplant donor. In DNA, the CDR3 is TGTGCCAGCAGTTACCCGAGGGGGGAGAACACTGAAGCTTTCTTT. As protein: CASSYPRGENTEAFF.